This T cell receptor (beta chain) was sequenced during a study of blood T cell repertoires in COVID-19. TCRdb's copy holds only in-frame clones and misses some; the assay was immunoSEQ multiplex PCR. The sample shows under 300,000 clones, around nine tenths of them seen only once. A Seattle source enrolled patients during active infection and followed them longitudinally. This clone was observed a single time. The receptor was derived from a woman in her 70s with COVID-19, enrolled during active disease. Sequenced: peripheral blood.

CDR3 bases: TGTGCCAGCAGCTTAGTAGAGGGTCTCCCTGGAAACACCATATATTTT. As protein: CASSLVEGLPGNTIYF. V gene TRBV7-2 combines with J gene TRBJ1-3; D not resolved. There are 16 residues in the CDR3. V dropped 1 base and J dropped 2 bases, with 12 bases sitting between them. Germline CDR1 is SGHTA and CDR2 is FQGNSA.